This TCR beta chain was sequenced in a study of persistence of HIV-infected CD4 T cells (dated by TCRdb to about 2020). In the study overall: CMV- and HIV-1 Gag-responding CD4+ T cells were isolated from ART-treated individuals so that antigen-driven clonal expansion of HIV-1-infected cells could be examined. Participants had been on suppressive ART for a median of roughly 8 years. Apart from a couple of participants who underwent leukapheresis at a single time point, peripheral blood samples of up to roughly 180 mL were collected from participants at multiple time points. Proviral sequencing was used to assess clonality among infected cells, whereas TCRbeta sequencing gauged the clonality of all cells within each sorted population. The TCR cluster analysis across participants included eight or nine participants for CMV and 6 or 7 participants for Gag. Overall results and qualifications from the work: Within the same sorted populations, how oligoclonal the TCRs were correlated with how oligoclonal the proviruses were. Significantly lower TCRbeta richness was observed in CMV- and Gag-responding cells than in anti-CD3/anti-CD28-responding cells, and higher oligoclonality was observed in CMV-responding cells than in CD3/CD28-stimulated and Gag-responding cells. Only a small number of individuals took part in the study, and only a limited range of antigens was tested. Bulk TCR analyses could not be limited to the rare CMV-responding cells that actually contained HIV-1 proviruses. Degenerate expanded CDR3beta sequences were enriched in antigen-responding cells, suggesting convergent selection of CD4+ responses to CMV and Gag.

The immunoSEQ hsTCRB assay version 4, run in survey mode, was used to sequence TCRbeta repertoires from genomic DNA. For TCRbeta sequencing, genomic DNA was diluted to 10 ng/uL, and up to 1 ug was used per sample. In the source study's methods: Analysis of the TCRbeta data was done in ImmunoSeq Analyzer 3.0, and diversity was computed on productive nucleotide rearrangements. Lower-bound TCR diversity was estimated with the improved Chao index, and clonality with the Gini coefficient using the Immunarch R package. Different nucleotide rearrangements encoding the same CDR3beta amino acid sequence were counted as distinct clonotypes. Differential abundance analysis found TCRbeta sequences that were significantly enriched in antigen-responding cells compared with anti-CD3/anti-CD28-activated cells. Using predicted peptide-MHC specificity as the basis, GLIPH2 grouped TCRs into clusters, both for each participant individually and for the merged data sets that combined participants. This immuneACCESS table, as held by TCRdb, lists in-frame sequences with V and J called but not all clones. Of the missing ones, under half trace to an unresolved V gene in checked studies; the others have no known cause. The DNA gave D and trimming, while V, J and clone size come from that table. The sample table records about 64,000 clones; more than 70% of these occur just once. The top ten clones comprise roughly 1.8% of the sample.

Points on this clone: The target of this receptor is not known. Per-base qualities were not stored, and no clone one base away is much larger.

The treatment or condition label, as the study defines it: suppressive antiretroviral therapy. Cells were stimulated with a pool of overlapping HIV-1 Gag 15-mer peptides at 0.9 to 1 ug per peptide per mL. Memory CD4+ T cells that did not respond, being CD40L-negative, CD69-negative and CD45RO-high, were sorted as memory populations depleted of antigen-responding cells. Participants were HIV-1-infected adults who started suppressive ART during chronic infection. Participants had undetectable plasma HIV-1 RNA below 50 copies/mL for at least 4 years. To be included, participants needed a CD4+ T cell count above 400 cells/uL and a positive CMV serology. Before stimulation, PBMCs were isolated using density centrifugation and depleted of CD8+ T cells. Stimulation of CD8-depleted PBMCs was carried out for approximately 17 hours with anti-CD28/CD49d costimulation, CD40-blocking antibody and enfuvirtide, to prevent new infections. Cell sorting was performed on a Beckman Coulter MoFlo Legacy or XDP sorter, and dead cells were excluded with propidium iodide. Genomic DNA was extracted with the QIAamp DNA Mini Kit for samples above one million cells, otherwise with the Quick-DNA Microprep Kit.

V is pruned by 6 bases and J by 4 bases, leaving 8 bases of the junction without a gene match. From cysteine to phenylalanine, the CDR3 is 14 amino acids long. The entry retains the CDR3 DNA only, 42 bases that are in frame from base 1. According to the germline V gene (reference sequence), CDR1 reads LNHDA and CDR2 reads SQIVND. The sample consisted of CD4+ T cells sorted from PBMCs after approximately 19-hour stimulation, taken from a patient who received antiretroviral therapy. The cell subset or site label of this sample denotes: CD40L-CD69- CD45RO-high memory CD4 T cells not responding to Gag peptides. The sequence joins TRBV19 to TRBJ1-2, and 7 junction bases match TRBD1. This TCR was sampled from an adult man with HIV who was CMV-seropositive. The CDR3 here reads CASRPRQGGYGYTF. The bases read TGTGCCAGTAGGCCCAGACAGGGTGGCTATGGCTACACCTTC.